Below are 27 T cell receptor beta chains sequenced from a single sample in a study of technical replicates of blood from four donors. Using immunoSEQ multiplex PCR, the repertoire was profiled, and TCRdb retains in-frame clones only, with some absent. The table records fewer than 90,000 clones, 93% of them present only once. The sequenced sample was T cells isolated from PBMCs. Every receptor here comes from a human donor in good health.

This rearrangement joins TRBV29-1 to TRBJ1-1; D is perhaps TRBD1 (5 bases). Trimming removed 2 bases at V and 5 bases at J, with 15 bases between. This CDR3 region has 14 residues. Germline V gene lookup returns CDR1 SQVTM and CDR2 ANQGSEA. The CDR3 nucleotides read TGCAGCGTTGAACAAGGGGAGGGTTGGACTGAAGCTTTCTTT. Translated: CSVEQGEGWTEAFF.

This chain links TRBV27 with TRBJ2-3; D unresolved. V was shortened by 11 bases and J by 1 base, with 16 bases between the two germline ends. The CDR3 spans 14 residues. Germline V gene lookup returns CDR1 MNHEY and CDR2 SMNVEV (reference sequence). The CDR3 region is CAVRKRPGTDTQYF. The CDR3 bases are TGTGCCGTGAGGAAAAGACCCGGCACAGATACGCAGTATTTT.

The chain couples TRBV5-1 to TRBJ2-7; TRBD2 matches 8 bases. Germline CDR1 SGHRS, CDR2 YFSETQ. The CDR3 is 13 residues long. After removal of 4 bases from V and 5 bases from J, the junction contained 5 bases not matched to a gene. CDR3 amino acids: CASSSGGGDEQYF. CDR3 bases: TGCGCCAGCAGCAGCGGGGGAGGTGACGAGCAGTACTTC. Based on the CDR3 plus reference TRBV5-1 and TRBJ2-7, the full variable domain is KAGVTQTPRYLIKTRGQQVTLSCSPISGHRSVSWYQQTPGQGLQFLFEYFSETQRNKGNFPGRFSGRQFSNSRSEMNVSTLELGDSALYLCASSSGGGDEQYFGPGTRLTVT.

This rearrangement joins TRBV28 to TRBJ2-6; 7 bases align to TRBD1. Germline-derived CDR1 and CDR2 are MDHEN and SYDVKM. The CDR3 covers 17 residues. Trimming removed 5 bases from V and 1 base from J; junction bases left unmatched: 8. This chain's CDR3 is CASSPGQPPSGANVLTF. The CDR3 DNA reads TGTGCCAGCAGTCCGGGACAGCCCCCTTCTGGGGCCAACGTCCTGACTTTC.

The J gene is TRBJ2-3, the V gene TRBV7-9; D unresolved. V shed 0 bases and J shed 3 bases, with 4 bases lying between them. This CDR3 is 13 amino acids long. The germline V gene encodes CDR1 SEHNR and CDR2 FQNEAQ (reference sequence). This chain's CDR3 is CASSLASTDTQYF. As DNA, the CDR3 is TGTGCCAGCAGCTTAGCGTCGACAGATACGCAGTATTTT.

The chain is built from TRBV4-1 and TRBJ1-4, with 7 bases identical to TRBD1. There are 15 residues in the CDR3. Germline lookup yields CDR1 MGHRA and CDR2 YSYEKL. V gave up 2 bases and J gave up 5 bases; unmatched junction bases: 5. CDR3 region: CASSQRVRGNEKLFF. The CDR3 coding sequence is TGCGCCAGCAGCCAACGGGTCAGGGGGAATGAAAAACTGTTTTTT.

This sequence joins TRBV7-9 and TRBJ2-5; D not certain. Germline V CDR1 and CDR2: SEHNR, FQNEAQ (reference sequence). V was trimmed by 2 bases and J by 2 bases, leaving 9 bases between them. This CDR3 spans 14 amino acids. This CDR3 is CASSLIQTQETQYF. DNA of the CDR3: TGTGCCAGCAGCTTAATCCAGACTCAAGAGACCCAGTACTTC.

This chain connects TRBV10-1 to TRBJ2-1; no firm D call. The V gene's germline CDR1 is WNHNN and CDR2 SYGVQD (reference sequence). The germline V and J ends were trimmed by 4 bases and 2 bases, with 6 bases remaining between them. CDR3 length: 13 amino acids. The CDR3 coding sequence is TGCGCCAGCAGTGTTAGTACCTACAATGAGCAGTTCTTC. This codes for CASSVSTYNEQFF.

This clone was observed a single time. The V and J genes are TRBV7-9 and TRBJ1-2; TRBD1 is a possible D gene (6 bases). The germline V and J ends were trimmed by 6 bases and 2 bases, with 25 bases remaining between them. Per the germline V gene, CDR1 is SEHNR and CDR2 is FQNEAQ (reference sequence). The CDR3 consists of 18 residues. The CDR3 nucleotides are TGTGCCAGCAGTTTGACGACAGGACTAGGCCTAGAAAACTATGGCTACACCTTC. This encodes CASSLTTGLGLENYGYTF.

As for this clone: At one end the junction does not follow the germline gene, possibly because of a read error. This sequence joins TRBV7-7 and TRBJ1-4; unclear D gene. This CDR3 comprises 15 residues. Germline V gene sequence: CDR1 SSHAT, CDR2 FNYEAQ (reference sequence). CDR3 amino acids: CASSPRHGSNEKLFF. CDR3 nucleotides: TGTGCTAGCAGCCCCCGACATGGTTCTAATGAAAAACTGTTTTTT.

The J gene is TRBJ2-7, the V gene TRBV6-1, with 8 positions matching TRBD2. Germline trimming cut 1 base from V and 3 bases from J; bases unmatched to any gene: 2. Germline lookup yields CDR1 MNHNS and CDR2 SASEGT. The CDR3 is 14 residues long. CDR3 amino acids: CASSEGTSIYEQYF. The CDR3 coding sequence is TGTGCCAGCAGTGAAGGGACTAGCATCTACGAGCAGTACTTC.

The chain is built from TRBV28 and TRBJ2-6, with a possible D match to TRBD1 (5 bases). The V end lost 11 bases, the J end lost 0 bases, and 11 bases lay between the germline ends. The CDR3 runs 14 residues. Germline V lookup: CDR1 MDHEN, CDR2 SYDVKM. The CDR3 bases are TGTGCCTCACACAGGCACTCTGGGGCCAACGTCCTGACTTTC. As protein: CASHRHSGANVLTF.

The chain joins TRBV19 to TRBJ2-6, with D possibly matching TRBD1 (5 bases). CDR3 size: 15 residues. Germline assignment: CDR1 LNHDA and CDR2 SQIVND (reference sequence). The V end lost 5 bases, the J end lost 0 bases, and 8 bases lay between the germline ends. CDR3 protein: CASSVQDSGANVLTF. CDR3 bases: TGTGCCAGTAGTGTACAGGACTCTGGGGCCAACGTCCTGACTTTC.

V gene TRBV5-1 combines with J gene TRBJ2-1; 7 nucleotides align to TRBD2. This CDR3 is 15 amino acids long. From germline, CDR1 is SGHRS and CDR2 YFSETQ. V shed 0 bases and J 7 bases; nucleotides not matched to a gene: 7. CDR3 sequence: CASSLVGLTRNEQFF. CDR3 bases: TGCGCCAGCAGCTTGGTGGGACTAACCAGGAATGAGCAGTTCTTC.

The chain has TRBV7-3 and TRBJ2-1; weak D call: TRBD1 (5 bases). The germline V and J ends were trimmed by 5 bases and 7 bases, with 15 bases remaining between them. Germline lookup yields CDR1 SGHTA and CDR2 FQGTGA. The CDR3 contains 14 residues. CDR3 sequence reads: CASSVGASGNEQFF. The CDR3 DNA sequence: TGTGCCAGCAGCGTAGGGGCGTCTGGAAATGAGCAGTTCTTC. Full variable domain (missing parts from reference TRBV7-3 and TRBJ2-1): GAGVSQTPSNKVTEKGKYVELRCDPISGHTALYWYRQSLGQGPEFLIYFQGTGAADDSGLPNDRFFAVRPEGSVSTLKIQRTERGDSAVYLCASSVGASGNEQFFGPGTRLTVL.

V and J are TRBV4-1 and TRBJ2-1; D may be TRBD2 (6 bases). The V gene lost 2 bases and the J gene lost 4 bases, with 9 bases spanning the gap. Germline CDR1 is MGHRA and CDR2 is YSYEKL. CDR3 length: 14 amino acids. The CDR3 is CASSQIREYNEQFF. The CDR3, as DNA: TGCGCCAGCAGCCAAATTCGGGAGTACAATGAGCAGTTCTTC.

The gene calls are TRBV6-5 and TRBJ2-3; D gene uncertain. Per germline, CDR1 MNHEY and CDR2 SVGAGI. The CDR3 runs to 14 residues. V lost 0 bases, J lost 6 bases, and 10 bases lay in between. The CDR3 sequence is CASSYSRFVDTQYF. The CDR3, as DNA: TGTGCCAGCAGTTACTCACGGTTCGTGGATACGCAGTATTTT.

CDR3 coding DNA: TGTGCCACCAGCAGAGATTTCGACACCGGGGAGCTGTTTTTT. It codes for CATSRDFDTGELFF. The V and J genes are TRBV15 and TRBJ2-2; no firm D call. The CDR3 is 14 amino acids. Germline CDR1 and CDR2: LNHNV and YYDKDF (reference sequence). V lost 0 bases to trimming and J lost 3 bases, with 5 bases between them.

This clone was recorded only once. V gene TRBV4-2 combines with J gene TRBJ1-4; D is possibly TRBD1 (5 bases). Germline CDR1 reads LGHNA; CDR2 reads YNFKEQ. The CDR3 runs 15 residues. Between the trimmed V and J ends, which lost 6 bases and 5 bases, there was a span of 16 bases. CDR3 bases: TGTGCCAGCAGTCAACCGGGACTCTGGAATGAAAAACTGTTTTTT. Translation: CASSQPGLWNEKLFF.

The chain links TRBV10-2 to TRBJ2-2; TRBD2 agrees at 7 bases. Germline V CDR1 and CDR2: WSHSY, SAAADI. The CDR3 is 17 amino acids. V gave up 6 bases and J gave up 0 bases; unmatched junction bases: 10. CDR3 bases: TGCGCCAGCAGGGACTACGGGGGAGGGGCGAACACCGGGGAGCTGTTTTTT. Its translation: CASRDYGGGANTGELFF.

This clone was picked up a small number of times. The chain joins TRBV30 to TRBJ1-1; 7 nucleotides line up with TRBD1. The CDR3 runs 11 residues. The V gene end was trimmed by 1 base and the J gene end by 10 bases; junction bases not matched to a gene: 3. The germline V gene encodes CDR1 GTSNPN and CDR2 SVGIG (reference sequence). The CDR3 DNA reads as TGTGCCTGGAGTGACAGGGGAGCAGCTTTCTTT. This encodes CAWSDRGAAFF.

This chain joins TRBV7-2 and TRBJ2-1, with D perhaps TRBD2 (5 bases). The CDR3 is 14 residues long. Germline V gene lookup returns CDR1 SGHTA and CDR2 FQGNSA. V lost 6 bases and J lost 4, with 13 bases in between. CDR3 loop: CASRRPGIYNEQFF. The CDR3, as DNA: TGTGCCAGCAGAAGACCGGGGATTTACAATGAGCAGTTCTTC.

The V gene is TRBV4-1, the J gene TRBJ1-2; 10 nucleotides match TRBD1. The CDR3 is 16 amino acids. CDR1 MGHRA and CDR2 YSYEKL come from the germline V gene. V shed 0 bases, J shed 4 bases, and the junction held 5 bases outside the gene matches. This chain's CDR3 is CASSQDPTGGLYGYTF. In nucleotides, the CDR3 is TGCGCCAGCAGCCAAGACCCGACAGGGGGCCTCTATGGCTACACCTTC.

The rearrangement links TRBV7-6 to TRBJ2-2; no firm D call. The germline V and J ends were trimmed by 3 bases and 5 bases, with 13 bases remaining between them. The CDR3 is made up of 15 amino acids. The germline gives CDR1 SGHVS, CDR2 FNYEAQ. This chain's CDR3 is CASSFTIPKTGELFF. The CDR3 DNA reads TGTGCCAGCAGCTTTACAATCCCCAAAACCGGGGAGCTGTTTTTT.

In its sample, this clone was seen a few times. The CDR3 DNA sequence: TGTGCCAGTAGTCTTGGGACAGGGGGTGCTAACACTGAAGCTTTCTTT. It encodes CASSLGTGGANTEAFF. V and J are TRBV19 and TRBJ1-1, with 11 bases fitting TRBD1. The CDR3 loop spans 16 amino acids. The germline V gene has CDR1 LNHDA and CDR2 SQIVND (reference sequence). V shed 5 bases, J shed 2 bases, and the junction held 7 bases outside the gene matches. Full variable domain (rest looked up from reference TRBV19 and TRBJ1-1): DGGITQSPKYLFRKEGQNVTLSCEQNLNHDAMYWYRQDPGQGLRLIYYSQIVNDFQKGDIAEGYSVSREKKESFPLTVTSAQKNPTAFYLCASSLGTGGANTEAFFGQGTRLTVV.

This chain links TRBV27 with TRBJ2-5; no clear D. With 6 bases removed from V and 0 bases from J, the gap between germline ends came to 8 bases. The length of the CDR3 is 13 residues. Germline V gives CDR1 MNHEY, CDR2 SMNVEV (reference sequence). The CDR3, as DNA: TGTGCCAGCAGCCGAGTGTACCAAGAGACCCAGTACTTC. Its protein product is CASSRVYQETQYF.

This clone has just one count. This chain joins TRBV6-1 and TRBJ2-1; D is unclear. Trimming took off 1 base at V and 0 bases at J, with 7 bases between the two ends. The CDR3 is 15 amino acids. CDR1 and CDR2 from the germline V gene are MNHNS and SASEGT. The CDR3 DNA reads TGTGCCAGCAGTGAAGTGGCAGGCTCCTACAATGAGCAGTTCTTC. Amino acids: CASSEVAGSYNEQFF.